This TCR beta chain is from a study of sequential checkpoint blockade in melanoma. This clone was observed a handful of times. Clones were read by immunoSEQ multiplex PCR, and TCRdb kept only the in-frame ones, dropping some. The table includes around 2,200 clones, roughly 15% detected once. The sample's treatment: randomized to nivolumab then ipilimumab (arm A) or the reverse (arm B). CDR3 length: 17 residues. The germline CDR1 and CDR2 sequences are KGHSH and LQKENI. The ends lost 4 bases at V and 1 base at J; junction bases unmatched: 11. The origin of this receptor is a human donor with melanoma. J is TRBJ2-3 and V is TRBV18; TRBD2 agrees at 7 bases. The material was tumor tissue (inferred from file names), obtained from a patient given nivolumab and ipilimumab in sequence. The CDR3 is CASSHPVGGIGTDTQYF. The DNA for the CDR3 is TGTGCCAGCTCACACCCGGTCGGGGGGATCGGCACAGATACGCAGTATTTT. Full variable domain (outside the CDR3, taken from reference TRBV18 and TRBJ2-3): NAGVMQNPRHLVRRRGQEARLRCSPMKGHSHVYWYRQLPEEGLKFMVYLQKENIIDESGMPKERFSAEFPKEGPSILRIQQVVRGDSAAYFCASSHPVGGIGTDTQYFGPGTRLTVL.